The 20 T cell receptor beta chains presented below share a single source sample, sequenced in a study of shared clonotypes between healthy human individuals (dated by TCRdb to about 2020). Library preparation employed the immunoSEQ multiplex PCR assay. Drawn from immuneACCESS, this table holds only the in-frame rearrangements with V and J called that TCRdb kept. Clones are partly lost; checked studies trace under half to an unresolved V gene and leave the rest unexplained. Within this sample are around 690,000 clones, with less than 95% of them counted one time only. Of the sample, 30% to 40% falls within the top ten clones. Material for sequencing was memory CD8+ T cells from PBMCs. The cell subset or site label corresponds to: CD45RO+ cells pooled with CCR7-negative TemRA cells. Receptors originate from a young man in good health. Some clones in this sample may be carry-over from other donors' samples.

This chain's CDR3 is CASSQGQPGGEQYF. The CDR3 coding sequence is TGCGCCAGCAGCCAAGGGCAACCCGGGGGCGAGCAGTACTTC. The chain employs TRBV4-1 and TRBJ2-7; tentative D call: TRBD2 (6 bases). This CDR3 has 14 amino acids. V dropped 1 base and J dropped 6 bases, with 13 bases sitting between them. Germline CDR1 and CDR2: MGHRA and YSYEKL.

This clone was observed a single time. The CDR3 spells CASSQDLGDNQPQHF. The CDR3 nucleotides are TGCGCCAGCAGCCAAGATCTAGGTGACAATCAGCCCCAGCATTTT. The rearrangement joins TRBV4-3 to TRBJ1-5; the D is unclear. Germline V lookup: CDR1 LGHNA, CDR2 YSLEER. This CDR3 comprises 15 residues. V lost 0 bases and J lost 3, with 9 bases in between.

This chain joins TRBV9 and TRBJ2-7, with D perhaps assigned TRBD1 or TRBD2 (5 bases each). V lost 3 bases, J lost 2 bases, and 15 bases lay in between. The CDR3 is 15 residues long. CDR1 is SGDLS and CDR2 is YYNGEE in the germline V gene. DNA of the CDR3: TGTGCCAGCAGCGCCGTAGGGACGTCTACCTACGAGCAGTACTTC. Translated, it gives CASSAVGTSTYEQYF.

The V and J genes are TRBV5-6 and TRBJ2-1; unclear D gene. The ends were cut back, 0 bases at V and 3 bases at J, with 4 bases in the middle. The CDR3 totals 13 residues. Germline V gives CDR1 SGHDT, CDR2 YYEEEE. CDR3: CASSLDGYNEQFF. The DNA for the CDR3 is TGTGCCAGCAGCTTGGACGGCTACAATGAGCAGTTCTTC.

The chain carries TRBV15 and TRBJ1-1, with D unresolved. CDR3 length: 15 amino acids. Trimming took off 1 base at V and 2 bases at J, with 11 bases between the two ends. Germline V gives CDR1 LNHNV, CDR2 YYDKDF (reference sequence). The CDR3: CATSRVPRANTEAFF. Written as DNA, the CDR3 is TGTGCCACCAGCAGAGTCCCCCGGGCTAACACTGAAGCTTTCTTT.

V is TRBV27 and J is TRBJ2-7; D is perhaps TRBD1 or TRBD2 (5 bases each). Looked up from germline, CDR1 is MNHEY and CDR2 is SMNVEV (reference sequence). Trimming left V 3 bases short and J 2 bases short, with 14 bases between. The CDR3 is 15 amino acids. The CDR3 DNA follows: TGTGCCAGCAGTTTCTCCGGGACCCAGACCTACGAGCAGTACTTC. Translation: CASSFSGTQTYEQYF.

This chain uses TRBV6-5 with TRBJ1-4, with D maybe TRBD1 (5 bases). Germline CDR1 and CDR2: MNHEY and SVGAGI. Deletions cut 6 bases from V and 3 bases from J, with 14 bases between. This CDR3 has 15 residues. The CDR3 loop reads CASSEGLGSNEKLFF. CDR3 DNA sequence: TGTGCCAGCAGCGAGGGGTTGGGGTCTAATGAAAAACTGTTTTTT.

The chain recombines TRBV10-1 with TRBJ1-1, with TRBD1 matching 8 bases. This CDR3 has 14 amino acids. Per the germline V gene, CDR1 is WNHNN and CDR2 is SYGVQD (reference sequence). The V segment lost 2 bases and the J segment 6 bases; nucleotides outside the gene matches: 5. This CDR3 is CASSEAGGPPEAFF. DNA for the CDR3: TGCGCCAGCAGTGAGGCAGGGGGCCCTCCTGAAGCTTTCTTT.

The chain's CDR3 is CASGPPFLGSGDGYTF. CDR3 DNA sequence: TGTGCTAGTGGTCCGCCCTTCCTTGGGAGCGGAGATGGCTACACCTTC. The chain carries TRBV12-5 and TRBJ1-2; no reliable D call. V lost 5 bases to trimming and J lost 6 bases, with 22 bases between them. This CDR3 spans 16 amino acids. Germline CDR1 LGHNT, CDR2 FRNRAP. The full variable domain, rest sourced from reference TRBV12-5 and TRBJ1-2, is DARVTQTPRHKVTEMGQEVTMRCQPILGHNTVFWYRQTMMQGLELLAYFRNRAPLDDSGMPKDRFSAEMPDATLATLKIQPSEPRDSAVYFCASGPPFLGSGDGYTFGSGTRLTVV.

The chain combines TRBV11-2 with TRBJ2-7; tentative D call: TRBD1 (6 bases). The length of the CDR3 is 14 residues. CDR1 and CDR2 from the germline V gene are SGHAT and FQNNGV. Trimming cost V 4 bases and J 4 bases, with 14 bases left between them. The CDR3 region has the DNA TGTGCCAGCAGCTCCTTCCGCCAGGGGTACGAGCAGTACTTC. It specifies CASSSFRQGYEQYF.

The chain uses TRBV6-4 and TRBJ2-1, with 9 bases aligning to TRBD1. Looked up from germline, CDR1 is MRHNA and CDR2 is SNTAGT. Losses at the gene ends were 5 bases for V and 8 bases for J; bases not matched to a gene: 10. The CDR3 length is 15 residues. CDR3 region: CASSRAGTGTDEQFF. CDR3 bases: TGTGCCAGCAGTCGAGCCGGGACAGGGACGGATGAGCAGTTCTTC.

The rearrangement links TRBV27 to TRBJ1-2; 8 bases are a match to TRBD1. The CDR3 is 15 amino acids. With 3 bases clipped from V and 6 bases from J, the junction kept 9 bases outside the gene matches. CDR1 is MNHEY and CDR2 is SMNVEV in the germline V gene (reference sequence). As DNA, the CDR3 is TGTGCCAGCAGTTTTTTGGCCTCACAGGGGGATGGCTACACCTTC. This encodes CASSFLASQGDGYTF.

V usage is TRBV5-1 and J usage is TRBJ2-3, with D maybe TRBD2 (5 bases). Per germline, CDR1 SGHRS and CDR2 YFSETQ. V lost 0 bases to trimming and J lost 2 bases, with 13 bases between them. The CDR3 loop spans 16 amino acids. DNA of the CDR3: TGCGCCAGCAGCTTGGCCGTCACTAGGACCACAGATACGCAGTATTTT. Translated: CASSLAVTRTTDTQYF.

The chain joins TRBV4-3 to TRBJ2-5; unclear D gene. V lost 0 bases and J lost 4, with 15 bases in between. The CDR3 spans 16 residues. Per germline, CDR1 LGHNA and CDR2 YSLEER. The CDR3 DNA reads TGCGCCAGCAGCCAAGATCTTTCTGGGTTTTTAGAGACCCAGTACTTC. Protein product: CASSQDLSGFLETQYF.

The rearrangement uses TRBV5-6 and TRBJ2-1, with D maybe TRBD2 (6 bases). Germline-derived CDR1 and CDR2 are SGHDT and YYEEEE. Trimming removed 4 bases at V and 6 bases at J, with 20 bases between. The CDR3 covers 16 residues. The CDR3 coding sequence is TGTGCCAGCAGCGGAGCCCACCTCGGAGGGTCCAATGAGCAGTTCTTC. This codes for CASSGAHLGGSNEQFF.

This chain's CDR3 is CSVECGSSYEQYF. CDR3 DNA sequence: TGCAGCGTTGAATGCGGCAGCTCCTACGAGCAGTACTTC. The genes are TRBV29-1 and TRBJ2-7; D is undetermined. V was trimmed by 2 bases and J by 0 bases, leaving 8 bases between them. Germline V lookup: CDR1 SQVTM, CDR2 ANQGSEA. This CDR3 is 13 amino acids long.

This clone has just a few counts. The chain recombines TRBV19 with TRBJ1-2; 9 bases are shared with TRBD1. CDR3 length: 15 amino acids. V shed 5 bases, J shed 3 bases, and the junction held 7 bases outside the gene matches. CDR1 LNHDA and CDR2 SQIVND come from the germline V gene (reference sequence). The CDR3 region is CASSPQGANYYGYTF. The CDR3 bases are TGTGCCAGTAGTCCACAGGGGGCGAACTACTATGGCTACACCTTC.

This clone was counted many times. The V and J genes are TRBV19 and TRBJ1-1; D unclear. Germline V gene lookup returns CDR1 LNHDA and CDR2 SQIVND (reference sequence). This CDR3 spans 16 amino acids. Trimming stripped 3 bases from V and 3 bases from J, with 17 bases between. The CDR3 coding sequence is TGTGCCAGTAGTATCGGAGCCGGAGAGCATTACACTGAAGCTTTCTTT. This gives the protein CASSIGAGEHYTEAFF.

This chain uses TRBV28 with TRBJ2-1, with D perhaps matching TRBD2 (6 bases). CDR3 size: 14 residues. Trimming took 3 bases from V and 8 from J, leaving 14 bases between them. Germline V gene data show CDR1 as MDHEN and CDR2 as SYDVKM. Here the CDR3 DNA reads TGTGCCAGCAGTTTTACGGGAGTGGGGGATGAGCAGTTCTTC. Translating gives CASSFTGVGDEQFF.

The rearrangement links TRBV27 to TRBJ1-5; weak D call: TRBD1 (6 bases). Trimming took off 4 bases at V and 6 bases at J, with 13 bases between the two ends. The CDR3 covers 14 residues. Germline CDR1 and CDR2: MNHEY and SMNVEV (reference sequence). This chain's CDR3 is CASSYNRDGQPQHF. The CDR3 DNA follows: TGTGCCAGCAGTTATAACAGGGACGGTCAGCCCCAGCATTTT.